These 7 T cell receptor beta chains originate from one sample sequenced in a study of identical twins (dated by TCRdb to the mid-2010s). Library creation used 5' RACE. The instrument was an Illumina HiSeq 2000. The public reads were reanalyzed by TCRdb: fastp trimming at Q25, MiXCR alignment, in-frame beta chains only. Each CDR3 protein gets just one entry, which takes the most common genes and DNA from the rows behind it. The sample records about 530,000 distinct CDR3 sequences, around 24% of which are singletons. About 0.5% of the sample is taken by the ten largest. A further study also used this sample, focusing on yellow fever vaccine responses in identical twins.

Sequencing was carried out using CD4+ T cells sorted from blood. These TCRs come from a woman aged 18 to 35 in good health.

The rearrangement links TRBV24-1 to TRBJ2-1, with 8 positions matching TRBD1. V lost 3 bases and J lost 7; bases outside the gene matches: 7. This CDR3 contains 15 residues. Germline V CDR1 and CDR2: KGHDR, SFDVKD. In DNA form, the CDR3 reads TGTGCCACCAGTGATCCTGGACAGGGAGGTAATGAGCAGTTCTTC. Protein sequence: CATSDPGQGGNEQFF.

The V call is TRBV10-2, the J call TRBJ2-7; D not resolved. The CDR3 consists of 16 residues. Germline CDR1 reads WSHSY; CDR2 reads SAAADI. Trimming removed 3 bases from V and 3 bases from J, with 18 bases in between. DNA for the CDR3: TGCGCCAGCAGTGACCCGGCTGGGAAGTACAACTACGAGCAGTACGTC. Its translation is CASSDPAGKYNYEQYV.

The CDR3 DNA follows: TGTGCCAGCAGCTTAGTCCCAGGGGATAACTATGGCTACACCTTC. Amino acid sequence: CASSLVPGDNYGYTF. V is TRBV11-2 and J is TRBJ1-2, with D possibly being TRBD1 (6 bases). The CDR3 has 15 residues. CDR1 SGHAT and CDR2 FQNNGV come from the germline V gene. Trimming shortened V by 1 base and J by 1 base, and 10 bases separated the two germline ends.

J is TRBJ2-5 and V is TRBV7-9; D call uncertain. Germline CDR1 and CDR2: SEHNR and FQNEAQ (reference sequence). V was pared by 0 bases and J by 2 bases, with 7 bases between. The CDR3 contains 14 residues. The CDR3 loop is CASSLASQQETQYF. The DNA of the CDR3 is TGTGCCAGCAGCTTAGCGTCCCAGCAAGAGACCCAGTACTTC.

This clonotype showed up just a few times. The chain recombines TRBV5-1 with TRBJ2-1, with a possible D match to TRBD2 (5 bases). Germline loops: CDR1 SGHRS, CDR2 YFSETQ. V lost 6 bases to trimming and J lost 5 bases, with 15 bases between them. The CDR3 sequence is 14 residues long. This CDR3 reads CASNLEGPNNEQFF. The CDR3 region has the DNA TGCGCCAGCAACTTAGAGGGCCCGAACAATGAGCAGTTCTTC.

This clonotype was seen ten or more times. The rearrangement joins TRBV12-3 or TRBV12-4 to TRBJ2-7; 8 nucleotides align to TRBD1. The CDR3 extends over 13 amino acids. V gave up 7 bases and J gave up 3 bases; unmatched junction bases: 5. CDR3 DNA sequence: TGTGCCAGCAAGGGAGGACAGGGCTACGAGCAGTACTTC. This encodes CASKGGQGYEQYF.

The chain combines TRBV6-5 with TRBJ2-3; D not resolved. Germline CDR1 reads MNHEY; CDR2 reads SVGAGI. The V and J ends lost 2 bases and 0 bases respectively, with 9 bases between them. This CDR3 has 15 amino acids. The CDR3 DNA follows: TGTGCCAGCAGTTACCCCGGAACTAGCACAGATACGCAGTATTTT. Translation gives CASSYPGTSTDTQYF.